This TCR beta chain was found in a study of vaccination effects on CD4 cells after COVID-19 (dated by TCRdb to the early 2020s). Broadly, across the study: The ViraFEST assay stimulated PBMC with viral peptide pools and then used TCR sequencing to identify antigen-specific CD4+ T cell clonotypes by expansion. Each participant received two doses of an mRNA SARS-CoV-2 vaccine, either BNT162b2 or mRNA-1273. Pre-vaccine samples were collected from a couple of convalescent patients 16 days and one week before the first dose, corresponding to 142 and 148 days after COVID-19 diagnosis. Each well held fewer than 2.5 million PBMC cultured in IMDM containing around 5.1% human AB serum, 8.5 to 10 IU/ml IL-2 and gentamicin, along with around 9.1 ug/ml peptides. SARS-CoV-2 spike-specific CD4+ TCR repertoires were compared before and after mRNA vaccination in COVID-19 convalescent patients and in infection-naive vaccine recipients. The full study included ten to eleven COVID-19 convalescent patients and a few SARS-CoV-2-naive healthy vaccine recipients. The Oncomine TCR Beta short-read assay on an Illumina iSeq 100 was used to sequence cultures from other donors in the study. Points the paper makes about the study in general: Both infection-induced and vaccine-induced clones contracted markedly at late post-vaccination timepoints, which is consistent with waning T cell responses. The study was limited by a small number of convalescent patients and lacked early post-infection timepoints. Among convalescent patients, the spike-reactive repertoire after vaccination was made up mainly of new vaccine-induced clones that were largely distinct from the clones induced by infection.

CDR1 and CDR2 are read off the germline V gene as SGDLS and YYNGEE. The CDR3, from cysteine to phenylalanine, totals 15 residues. The kept DNA is CDR3 alone, 45 bases in frame from the first base. V drops 4 bases and J drops 0 bases, leaving 11 bases in between. After 10 to 11 days of culture, CD4+ T cells were isolated with the EasySep CD4+ T cell isolation kit. PCR-confirmed SARS-CoV-2 infection had occurred in convalescent patients between March and December 2020, before the Alpha, Beta and Delta variants emerged in the United States. Half of the culture medium was replaced with fresh IL-2-containing medium on days 3 and 7. Unless noted otherwise, every peptide stimulation condition was grown in triplicate wells. Using Ficoll-Paque Plus gradient centrifugation, PBMC were separated from whole blood and then either used fresh or cryopreserved at -140C. Genomic DNA was extracted from cultured CD4+ T cells with the QIAamp micro DNA kit.

Library creation used the immunoSEQ multiplex PCR assay. DNA from the cultured, isolated CD4+ T cells was subjected to TCR beta CDR3 sequencing. Under the source paper's analysis protocol: Non-productive TCR sequences were removed, reads were trimmed to the CDR3 region, and CDR3s of at least 7 amino acids were retained. Antigen-specific clonotypes were identified using the MANAFEST web app by comparison of expansion in peptide wells against reference cultures. Positive clones required FDR<0.05 expansion versus reference and all other wells, odds ratio above 5, and frequency above 0.1% in two replicate wells. A clonotype was called cross-reactive if it was significantly expanded both in SARS-CoV-2 spike wells and in at least one common cold coronavirus spike condition. CDR3 similarity was assessed by Levenshtein distance with the stringdist R package, and unrooted trees were built with ape in R 3.6.1. The table comes from immuneACCESS by way of TCRdb, which keeps in-frame sequences with V and J called. Part of the clones is missing from these tables; in studies checked, under half for an unresolved V gene and the rest for unknown reasons. That table is the source of V, J and clone size, and D and trimming were worked out from the DNA. For this sample there are roughly 64,000 clones; about 69% appear just once. The top ten clones comprise under 30% of the sample.

For this clone: Its recognized antigen is unknown. Per-nucleotide qualities are absent, and no much larger clonotype sits a single base away.

The source material was CD4+ T cells from PBMCs cultured without peptide, sampled before COVID-19 vaccination. The chain employs TRBV9 and TRBJ2-1; the D gene lacks a confident call. The clonotype originates from a human donor who had a prior SARS-CoV-2 infection. In nucleotides, the sequence is TGTGCCAGCAGCACCGACATACGCTCCTACAATGAGCAGTTCTTC. This yields the protein CASSTDIRSYNEQFF.